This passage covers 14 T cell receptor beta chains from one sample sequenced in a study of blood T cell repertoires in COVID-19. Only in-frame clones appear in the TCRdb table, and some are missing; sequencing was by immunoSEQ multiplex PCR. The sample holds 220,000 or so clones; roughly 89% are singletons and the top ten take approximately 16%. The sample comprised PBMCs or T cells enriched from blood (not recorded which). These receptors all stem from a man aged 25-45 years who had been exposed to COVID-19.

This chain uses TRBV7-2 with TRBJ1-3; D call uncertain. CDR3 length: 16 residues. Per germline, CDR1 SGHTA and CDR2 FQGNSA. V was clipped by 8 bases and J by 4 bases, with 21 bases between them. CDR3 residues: CASALGTYDLGNTIYF. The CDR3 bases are TGTGCCAGCGCCTTGGGCACCTACGACCTGGGAAACACCATATATTTT.

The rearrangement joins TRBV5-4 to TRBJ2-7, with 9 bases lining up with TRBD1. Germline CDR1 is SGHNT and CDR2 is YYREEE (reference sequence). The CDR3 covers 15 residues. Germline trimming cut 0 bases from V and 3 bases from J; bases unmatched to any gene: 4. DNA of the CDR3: TGTGCCAGCAGCTTGGGCAGGGGACAGGGCTACGAGCAGTACTTC. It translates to CASSLGRGQGYEQYF.

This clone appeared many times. This CDR3 is CASSETSGGTDTQYF. DNA for the CDR3: TGTGCCAGCAGTGAAACTAGCGGGGGCACAGATACGCAGTATTTT. The gene calls are TRBV6-1 and TRBJ2-3; 10 bases match TRBD2. In germline, CDR1 is MNHNS, CDR2 SASEGT. The CDR3 sequence is 15 residues long. With 2 bases clipped from V and 1 base from J, the junction kept 0 bases outside the gene matches.

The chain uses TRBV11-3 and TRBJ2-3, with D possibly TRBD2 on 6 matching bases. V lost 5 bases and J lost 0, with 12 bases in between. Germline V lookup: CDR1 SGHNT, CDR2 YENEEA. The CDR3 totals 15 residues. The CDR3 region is CASSGGTTSTDTQYF. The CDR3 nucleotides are TGTGCCAGCAGCGGAGGGACCACTAGCACAGATACGCAGTATTTT.

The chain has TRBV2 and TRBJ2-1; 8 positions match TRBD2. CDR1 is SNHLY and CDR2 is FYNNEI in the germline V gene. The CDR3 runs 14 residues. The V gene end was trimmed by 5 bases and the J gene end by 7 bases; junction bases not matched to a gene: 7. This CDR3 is CASSYGLAGNEQFF. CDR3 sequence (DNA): TGTGCCAGCAGTTACGGACTAGCTGGGAATGAGCAGTTCTTC.

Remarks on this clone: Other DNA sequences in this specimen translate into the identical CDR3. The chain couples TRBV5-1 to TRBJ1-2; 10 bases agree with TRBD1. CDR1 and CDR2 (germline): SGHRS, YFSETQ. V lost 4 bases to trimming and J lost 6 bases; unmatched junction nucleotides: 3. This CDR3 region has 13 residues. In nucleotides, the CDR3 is TGCGCCAGCAGCCTTGGACAGGGGGATGGCTACACCTTC. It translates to CASSLGQGDGYTF.

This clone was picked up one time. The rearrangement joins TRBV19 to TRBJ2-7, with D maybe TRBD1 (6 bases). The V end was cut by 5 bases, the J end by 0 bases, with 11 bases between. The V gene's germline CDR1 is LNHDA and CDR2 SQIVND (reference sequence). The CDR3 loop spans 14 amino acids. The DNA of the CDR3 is TGTGCCAGTAGTTCCGGACAGAGCTCCTACGAGCAGTACTTC. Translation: CASSSGQSSYEQYF. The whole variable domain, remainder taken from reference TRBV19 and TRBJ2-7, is DGGITQSPKYLFRKEGQNVTLSCEQNLNHDAMYWYRQDPGQGLRLIYYSQIVNDFQKGDIAEGYSVSREKKESFPLTVTSAQKNPTAFYLCASSSGQSSYEQYFGPGTRLTVT.

The CDR3 nucleotides are TGTGCCAGCAGTCATGGACAGTCCTACGAGCAGTACTTC. Translation: CASSHGQSYEQYF. The chain employs TRBV11-3 and TRBJ2-7, with a tentative D call TRBD1 (6 bases). CDR1 is SGHNT and CDR2 is YENEEA in the germline V gene. This CDR3 is 13 amino acids long. V lost 6 bases, J lost 1 base, and 10 bases lay in between.

CDR3 nucleotide sequence: TGCAGTGCTAGAGAAAATCAGGGCTACACCTTC. The encoded protein is CSARENQGYTF. The chain employs TRBV20-1 and TRBJ1-2; no definite D call. V was trimmed by 0 bases and J by 8 bases, leaving 7 bases between them. Per the germline V gene, CDR1 is DFQATT and CDR2 is SNEGSKA (reference sequence). This CDR3 comprises 11 residues.

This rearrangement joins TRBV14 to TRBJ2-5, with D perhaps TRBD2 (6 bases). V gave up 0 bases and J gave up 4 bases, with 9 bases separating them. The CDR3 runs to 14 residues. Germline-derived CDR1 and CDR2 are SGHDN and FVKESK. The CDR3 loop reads CASSQEYGGETQYF. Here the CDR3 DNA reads TGTGCCAGCAGCCAAGAGTACGGGGGAGAGACCCAGTACTTC.

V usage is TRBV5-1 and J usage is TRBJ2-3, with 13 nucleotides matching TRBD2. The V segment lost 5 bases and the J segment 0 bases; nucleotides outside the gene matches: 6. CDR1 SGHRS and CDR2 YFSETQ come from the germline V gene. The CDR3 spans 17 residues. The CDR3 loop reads CASRLAGGPVSTDTQYF. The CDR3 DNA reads TGCGCCAGCAGACTAGCGGGGGGGCCGGTGAGCACAGATACGCAGTATTTT.

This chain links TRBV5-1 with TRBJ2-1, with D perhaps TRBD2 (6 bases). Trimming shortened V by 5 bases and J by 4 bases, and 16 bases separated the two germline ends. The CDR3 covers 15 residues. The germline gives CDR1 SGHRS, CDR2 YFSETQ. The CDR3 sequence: CASSEEGPLYNEQFF. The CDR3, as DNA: TGCGCCAGCAGTGAGGAGGGCCCCCTATACAATGAGCAGTTCTTC.

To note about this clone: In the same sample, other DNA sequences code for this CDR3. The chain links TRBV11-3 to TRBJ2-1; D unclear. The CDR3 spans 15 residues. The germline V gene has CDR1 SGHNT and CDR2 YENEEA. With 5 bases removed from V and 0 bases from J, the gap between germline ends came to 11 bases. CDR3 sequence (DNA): TGTGCCAGCAGCCTAGGACGGAGCTCCTACAATGAGCAGTTCTTC. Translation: CASSLGRSSYNEQFF. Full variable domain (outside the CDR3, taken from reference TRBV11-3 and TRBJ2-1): EAGVVQSPRYKIIEKKQPVAFWCNPISGHNTLYWYLQNLGQGPELLIRYENEEAVDDSQLPKDRFSAERLKGVDSTLKIQPAELGDSAVYLCASSLGRSSYNEQFFGPGTRLTVL.

Written as DNA, the CDR3 is TGCGCCAGCAGCCAAGTAGCGGGGGGTCCCTACAATGAGCAGTTCTTC. It encodes CASSQVAGGPYNEQFF. The rearrangement joins TRBV4-3 to TRBJ2-1, with 10 nucleotides matching TRBD2. In germline, CDR1 is LGHNA, CDR2 YSLEER. The CDR3 is 16 amino acids. Trimming took 1 base from V and 2 from J; bases not matched to a gene: 2.